One sample yielded the 24 T cell receptor beta chains listed below, sequenced in a study of blood T cell repertoires in COVID-19. Measured with immunoSEQ multiplex PCR; TCRdb has only the in-frame clones, and not every one. Of about 270,000 clones in the sample, more than 65% were seen once. Sequencing used peripheral blood. These receptors all come from a young woman with acute or convalescent COVID-19.

The V and J genes are TRBV4-2 and TRBJ2-7; D unclear. This CDR3 has 12 amino acids. Germline loops: CDR1 LGHNA, CDR2 YNFKEQ. V lost 0 bases to trimming and J lost 4 bases, with 4 bases between them. The CDR3 spells CASSQDNYEQYF. The CDR3 coding sequence is TGTGCCAGCAGCCAAGACAATTACGAGCAGTACTTC.

The V and J genes are TRBV7-2 and TRBJ2-5, with 7 bases identical to TRBD2. This CDR3 contains 18 residues. Germline lookup yields CDR1 SGHTA and CDR2 FQGNSA. The V gene end was trimmed by 1 base and the J gene end by 3 bases; junction bases not matched to a gene: 14. CDR3 protein: CASSLVSVLGLMKETQYF. The CDR3 DNA sequence: TGTGCCAGCAGCTTAGTTAGTGTCCTGGGACTAATGAAAGAGACCCAGTACTTC.

CDR3 region: CATSRSSGTGDSPLHF. The CDR3 DNA is TGTGCCACCAGCAGATCTTCCGGGACGGGGGATTCACCCCTCCACTTT. V and J are TRBV15 and TRBJ1-6; D perhaps matches TRBD1 (5 bases). This CDR3 comprises 16 residues. V lost 2 bases and J lost 8, with 16 bases in between. Germline V gene lookup returns CDR1 LNHNV and CDR2 YYDKDF (reference sequence). Full variable domain (rest looked up from reference TRBV15 and TRBJ1-6): DAMVIQNPRYQVTQFGKPVTLSCSQTLNHNVMYWYQQKSSQAPKLLFHYYDKDFNNEADTPDNFQSRRPNTSFCFLDIRSPGLGDTAMYLCATSRSSGTGDSPLHFGNGTRLTVT.

This clone occurred a few times. The chain joins TRBV19 to TRBJ2-2, with 7 positions matching TRBD1. Germline V gene lookup returns CDR1 LNHDA and CDR2 SQIVND (reference sequence). V shed 6 bases and J 0 bases; nucleotides not matched to a gene: 4. This CDR3 has 15 amino acids. The CDR3 loop is CASRSTGANTGELFF. The CDR3 region has the DNA TGTGCCAGTAGAAGCACAGGGGCGAACACCGGGGAGCTGTTTTTT.

The chain is built from TRBV12-3 or TRBV12-4 and TRBJ1-6; no clear D. The CDR3 runs 12 residues. Trimming left V 3 bases short and J 8 bases short, with 5 bases between. As DNA, the CDR3 is TGTGCCAGCAGTTTTACGGATTCACCCCTCCACTTT. Protein: CASSFTDSPLHF.

CDR3 sequence reads: CAGEMDRESTDTQYF. The CDR3 region has the DNA TGTGCCGGAGAAATGGACAGGGAAAGCACAGATACGCAGTATTTT. This chain uses TRBV2 with TRBJ2-3; TRBD1 agrees at 8 bases. The CDR3 covers 15 residues. Germline V gene lookup returns CDR1 SNHLY and CDR2 FYNNEI. The V and J ends lost 11 bases and 0 bases, in that order; junction bases with no gene match: 10.

This clone was picked up one time. The chain recombines TRBV3-1 (or the pseudogene TRBV3-2) with TRBJ2-5; 8 bases align to TRBD2. Losses at the gene ends were 1 base for V and 5 bases for J; bases not matched to a gene: 3. This CDR3 has 14 residues. Looked up from germline, CDR1 is LGHDT and CDR2 is YNNKEL (reference sequence). Here the CDR3 reads CASSQVTGGETQYF. CDR3 nucleotides: TGTGCCAGCAGCCAAGTTACGGGAGGGGAGACCCAGTACTTC.

This clone was picked up a small number of times. This chain uses TRBV28 with TRBJ1-4; D is perhaps TRBD1 (6 bases). Germline CDR1 is MDHEN and CDR2 is SYDVKM. Deletions cut 2 bases from V and 1 base from J, with 8 bases between. CDR3 length equals 15 residues. CDR3: CASSLQGITNEKLFF. In nucleotides, the CDR3 is TGTGCCAGCAGTTTACAGGGGATAACTAATGAAAAACTGTTTTTT.

The V and J genes are TRBV3-1 (or the pseudogene TRBV3-2) and TRBJ2-5, with D tentatively TRBD1 (5 bases). This CDR3 contains 14 residues. CDR1 is LGHDT, CDR2 YNNKEL, per germline (reference sequence). V was trimmed by 2 bases and J by 3 bases, leaving 10 bases between them. The CDR3 region is CASSQLTEKETQYF. The CDR3 DNA reads TGTGCCAGCAGCCAACTGACAGAGAAAGAGACCCAGTACTTC.

The chain couples TRBV7-9 to TRBJ2-1; 10 nucleotides agree with TRBD1. Trimming at V came to 2 bases and at J to 7 bases, leaving 2 bases not matched to a gene. Germline V gene data show CDR1 as SEHNR and CDR2 as FQNEAQ (reference sequence). The CDR3 is 14 residues long. The CDR3 reads CASSLRQGANEQFF. In DNA form, the CDR3 reads TGTGCCAGCAGCTTACGACAGGGGGCGAATGAGCAGTTCTTC.

J is TRBJ2-7 and V is TRBV4-1, with 15 bases matching TRBD2. Germline V gene sequence: CDR1 MGHRA, CDR2 YSYEKL. J gave up 2 bases and V 3 bases, and 2 bases lay outside the gene matches. CDR3 size: 16 residues. The CDR3: CASSQGLAGGTYEQYF. The DNA for the CDR3 is TGCGCCAGCAGCCAGGGACTAGCGGGAGGAACCTACGAGCAGTACTTC.

The chain links TRBV6-2 or TRBV6-3 to TRBJ2-7, with D perhaps TRBD1 (6 bases). The V end lost 0 bases, the J end lost 1 base, and 13 bases lay between the germline ends. Germline CDR1 MNHEY, CDR2 SVGEGT. This CDR3 contains 16 residues. The CDR3 nucleotides read TGTGCCAGCAGTTACTCGAGGACAGTCCTATCCTACGAGCAGTACTTC. Protein product: CASSYSRTVLSYEQYF.

V is TRBV10-1 and J is TRBJ2-7; a weak D match, TRBD2 (5 bases). V was trimmed by 2 bases and J by 1 base, leaving 9 bases between them. This CDR3 region has 14 residues. Germline assignment: CDR1 WNHNN and CDR2 SYGVQD (reference sequence). The CDR3 loop is CASSEQTGSYEQYF. The CDR3, as DNA: TGCGCCAGCAGTGAGCAAACGGGATCCTACGAGCAGTACTTC.

A single count supports this clone. V gene TRBV7-6 combines with J gene TRBJ1-2, with a tentative D call TRBD1 (5 bases). The length of the CDR3 is 16 residues. Germline CDR1 reads SGHVS; CDR2 reads FNYEAQ. V was clipped by 0 bases and J by 8 bases, with 19 bases between them. Here the CDR3 DNA reads TGTGCCAGCAGCTTAGCTGGAGGGGCTCCCGTTGGGGGCTACACCTTC. It yields the protein CASSLAGGAPVGGYTF.

This rearrangement joins TRBV5-6 to TRBJ2-5, with D tentatively TRBD1 (8 bases). In germline, CDR1 is SGHDT, CDR2 YYEEEE. V dropped 4 bases and J dropped 5 bases, with 12 bases sitting between them. The CDR3 spans 13 residues. The CDR3 is CASSQQGGETQYF. The CDR3 nucleotides are TGTGCCAGCAGCCAACAGGGGGGGGAGACCCAGTACTTC.

This clone was counted once. V is TRBV11-2 and J is TRBJ1-2; 7 bases align to TRBD1. The V segment lost 0 bases and the J segment 2 bases; nucleotides outside the gene matches: 3. Germline CDR1 reads SGHAT; CDR2 reads FQNNGV. This CDR3 region has 15 residues. DNA of the CDR3: TGTGCCAGCAGCTTAGAAACAGGGGCCAACTATGGCTACACCTTC. This sequence encodes CASSLETGANYGYTF.

This clone has a single count. The genes are TRBV5-1 and TRBJ2-5; weak D call: TRBD1 (6 bases). Trimming removed 2 bases from V and 3 bases from J, with 11 bases in between. CDR1 is SGHRS, CDR2 YFSETQ, per germline. This CDR3 has 14 residues. CDR3 loop: CASSFQGNEETQYF. CDR3 bases: TGCGCCAGCAGCTTTCAGGGGAACGAAGAGACCCAGTACTTC.

This clone was observed a single time. The chain is built from TRBV27 and TRBJ2-7; a weak D match, TRBD1 (5 bases). Per the germline V gene, CDR1 is MNHEY and CDR2 is SMNVEV (reference sequence). V lost 5 bases, J lost 2 bases, and 7 bases lay in between. CDR3 size: 12 residues. CDR3 bases: TGTGCCAGCAGTCCAGGGACCTACGAGCAGTACTTC. Residues: CASSPGTYEQYF.

Remarks on this clone: One junction end does not reproduce the germline sequence, and a read error may be involved. The rearrangement uses TRBV28 and TRBJ1-6; TRBD1 might be the D (6 bases). The CDR3 covers 14 residues. Germline loops: CDR1 MDHEN, CDR2 SYDVKM. The CDR3 DNA follows: TGTGCCAGCAATTTAGGGGGGAACCCTTCACCCCTCCACTTT. It yields the protein CASNLGGNPSPLHF.

As DNA, the CDR3 is TGTGCCAGCAGTTTATCCGAGCGGGGCACTGAAGCTTTCTTT. It codes for CASSLSERGTEAFF. The chain uses TRBV27 and TRBJ1-1; D is uncertain. The CDR3 totals 14 residues. Deletions cut 0 bases from V and 4 bases from J, with 9 bases between. Germline V gene sequence: CDR1 MNHEY, CDR2 SMNVEV (reference sequence).

This sequence joins TRBV20-1 and TRBJ2-7, with 15 bases fitting TRBD2. Trimming cost V 3 bases and J 3 bases; bases outside gene matches: 3. The CDR3 runs to 15 residues. CDR1 and CDR2 (germline): DFQATT, SNEGSKA (reference sequence). Here the CDR3 DNA reads TGCAGTGCTAGTCGGGGACTAGCGGGAGGCTACGAGCAGTACTTC. Its translation: CSASRGLAGGYEQYF.

This chain uses TRBV7-9 with TRBJ2-7, with 9 bases lining up with TRBD1. The CDR3 is made up of 14 amino acids. The J segment lost 5 bases and the V segment lost 5 bases, leaving 7 bases of the junction unmatched. CDR1 SEHNR and CDR2 FQNEAQ come from the germline V gene (reference sequence). The chain's CDR3 is CASSPRDRAHEQYF. The CDR3 DNA is TGTGCCAGCAGCCCGCGGGACAGGGCCCACGAGCAGTACTTC.

Only a few counts were recorded for this clone. The chain recombines TRBV28 with TRBJ1-5, with TRBD1 identical over 7 bases. The CDR3 has 17 amino acids. J was trimmed by 0 bases and V by 7 bases; bases with no gene match: 12. CDR1 and CDR2 from the germline V gene are MDHEN and SYDVKM. This CDR3 is CASNRQGGKYSNQPQHF. The CDR3 nucleotides read TGTGCCAGCAACCGACAGGGCGGAAAATATAGCAATCAGCCCCAGCATTTT.

This chain links TRBV12-3 or TRBV12-4 with TRBJ2-5; D possibly corresponds to TRBD2 (5 bases). CDR3 length equals 12 residues. Trimming pared 3 bases from V and 7 bases from J, leaving 9 bases between. For the CDR3, the DNA is TGTGCCAGCAGTTTGACTATCGGGACCCAGTACTTC. It is translated as CASSLTIGTQYF.